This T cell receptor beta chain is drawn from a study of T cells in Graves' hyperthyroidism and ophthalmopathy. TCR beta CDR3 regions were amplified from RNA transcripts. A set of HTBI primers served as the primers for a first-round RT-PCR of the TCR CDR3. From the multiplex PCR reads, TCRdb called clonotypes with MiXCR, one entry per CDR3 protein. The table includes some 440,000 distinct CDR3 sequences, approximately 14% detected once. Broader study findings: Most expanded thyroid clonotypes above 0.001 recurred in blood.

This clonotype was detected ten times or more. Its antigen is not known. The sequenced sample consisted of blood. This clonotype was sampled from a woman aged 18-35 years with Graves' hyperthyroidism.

The CDR3 loop reads CSARQVGLAGVIDTQYF. CDR3 DNA sequence: TGCAGTGCCAGACAGGTCGGGTTAGCGGGAGTTATAGATACGCAGTATTTT. The V gene is TRBV20-1, the J gene TRBJ2-3; 9 bases are a match to TRBD2. CDR3 length equals 17 residues. The junction had 18 bases not matched to a gene; V was cut back by 6 bases and J by 5 bases. CDR1 is DFQATT and CDR2 is SNEGSKA in the germline V gene (reference sequence).